This paragraph reports one T cell receptor beta chain. The data derive from a study of blood T cell repertoires in COVID-19. This CDR3 is built from 16 residues. The germline CDR1 and CDR2 sequences are MNHEY and SMNVEV (reference sequence). V was clipped by 5 bases and J by 7 bases; unmatched bases: 11. Measured with immunoSEQ multiplex PCR; TCRdb has only the in-frame clones, and not every one. The data show about 200,000 clones, 82% seen once. The specimen was peripheral blood. The source of this sequence is a woman aged 65 to 85 with COVID-19, enrolled during active disease. The chain employs TRBV27 and TRBJ2-7; 13 bases fit TRBD2. CDR3 bases: TGTGCCAGCAGTCTCAAACGCCGGACTAGCGGGAGTGAGCAGTACTTC. This translates into CASSLKRRTSGSEQYF.